The 12 T cell receptor beta chains reported below all come from one sample, sequenced in a study of T cell repertoires in cytomegalovirus infection. TCRdb re-derived calls from the reads in MiXCR, one entry per CDR3 protein. The sample records 100,000 to 150,000 distinct CDR3 sequences, 7% to 9.5% being singletons. The specimen sequenced was PBMCs. These receptors all stem from a human donor in good health (CMV status not recorded). Some clones in this sample may be carry-over from other donors' samples.

In its sample, this clonotype was seen many times. This CDR3 is CSALGTGGAQGFF. The CDR3 DNA is TGCAGTGCCCTCGGGACAGGGGGCGCCCAGGGTTTCTTT. The chain combines TRBV20-1 with TRBJ1-1; 12 bases map to TRBD1. V trimming: 6 bases; J trimming: 13 bases; junction bases outside the gene matches: 12. Looked up from germline, CDR1 is DFQATT and CDR2 is SNEGSKA (reference sequence). This CDR3 comprises 13 residues.

This clonotype has more than one count but fewer than ten. The chain links TRBV12-3 or TRBV12-4 to TRBJ1-1, with TRBD1 matching 7 bases. Trimming at V came to 6 bases and at J to 2 bases, leaving 9 bases not matched to a gene. This CDR3 contains 15 residues. CDR3 residues: CASSLIQGGNTEAFF. In nucleotides, the CDR3 is TGTGCCAGCAGCCTAATCCAGGGGGGCAACACTGAAGCTTTCTTT.

This clonotype was detected ten times or more. The chain links TRBV11-3 to TRBJ2-2; D is unresolved. The germline V gene encodes CDR1 SGHNT and CDR2 YENEEA. The CDR3 totals 16 residues. V was shortened by 4 bases and J by 1 base, with 13 bases between the two germline ends. CDR3 loop: CASSSFSRKNTGELFF. The CDR3 nucleotides read TGTGCCAGCAGCTCCTTCTCCCGCAAGAACACCGGGGAGCTGTTTTTT.

This clonotype showed up many times. V usage is TRBV7-2 and J usage is TRBJ2-5; TRBD2 matches at 7 bases. In germline, CDR1 is SGHTA, CDR2 FQGNSA. V was clipped by 5 bases and J by 1 base; unmatched bases: 10. There are 16 residues in the CDR3. The CDR3 reads CASSLRQGGFQETQYF. DNA for the CDR3: TGTGCCAGCAGCCTGCGCCAGGGAGGGTTCCAAGAGACCCAGTACTTC.

This clonotype has ten or more counts. The chain is built from TRBV2 and TRBJ1-2; TRBD1 aligns across 8 bases. CDR3 length equals 15 residues. Trimming cost V 7 bases and J 0 bases; bases outside gene matches: 7. Germline V gene sequence: CDR1 SNHLY, CDR2 FYNNEI. The DNA for the CDR3 is TGTGCCAGCACCCCAGACAGGGGAGCTAACTATGGCTACACCTTC. Amino acids: CASTPDRGANYGYTF.

V usage is TRBV20-1 and J usage is TRBJ2-1, with D uncertain. CDR1 is DFQATT and CDR2 is SNEGSKA in the germline V gene (reference sequence). V lost 7 bases and J lost 9, with 13 bases in between. The CDR3 spans 11 residues. This CDR3 is CSVRGLGEQFF. CDR3 nucleotide sequence: TGCAGTGTTCGAGGCTTGGGTGAGCAGTTCTTC.

In its sample, this clonotype was seen a few times. This chain joins TRBV29-1 and TRBJ2-3; 11 bases match TRBD2. CDR1 SQVTM and CDR2 ANQGSEA come from the germline V gene. The CDR3 is made up of 14 amino acids. V was pared by 4 bases and J by 0 bases, with 0 bases of the junction left unmatched. CDR3 coding DNA: TGCAGCGTTGTAGCGGGGGGGAGCACAGATACGCAGTATTTT. Translating gives CSVVAGGSTDTQYF.

This clonotype was seen at least ten times. The chain is built from TRBV28 and TRBJ1-2; the D is unclear. CDR1 is MDHEN and CDR2 is SYDVKM in the germline V gene. This CDR3 comprises 13 residues. The ends were cut back, 2 bases at V and 6 bases at J, with 10 bases in the middle. This CDR3 reads CASSLRPKDGYTF. The CDR3 DNA reads TGTGCCAGCAGTTTACGACCAAAGGATGGCTACACCTTC.

This clonotype was recorded a few times. The V and J genes are TRBV29-1 and TRBJ2-7; 10 bases align to TRBD1. V lost 7 bases, J lost 0 bases, and 3 bases stayed unmatched. This CDR3 has 13 residues. The germline gives CDR1 SQVTM, CDR2 ANQGSEA. The CDR3 nucleotides are TGCAGCGCCGGGGACAGGGGCTCCTACGAGCAGTACTTC. Translating it yields CSAGDRGSYEQYF.

The sample holds many counts of this clonotype. V gene TRBV12-3 or TRBV12-4 combines with J gene TRBJ1-3; weak D call: TRBD1 (5 bases). There are 16 residues in the CDR3. V lost 2 bases and J 4 bases, leaving 15 bases between the germline ends. CDR3 DNA sequence: TGTGCCAGCAGTTTAAGGGCAGGGCTTGGAGGAAACACCATATATTTT. Amino acids: CASSLRAGLGGNTIYF.

This clonotype was counted at least ten times. V and J are TRBV6-6 and TRBJ2-7, with D tentatively TRBD1 or TRBD2 (5 bases each). The CDR3 runs 15 residues. The germline gives CDR1 MNHNY, CDR2 SVGAGI (reference sequence). Trimming left V 6 bases short and J 5 bases short, with 20 bases between. The CDR3 DNA follows: TGTGCCAGCAGCACCGGGACGAATAGTGGGCACGAGCAGTACTTC. This translates into CASSTGTNSGHEQYF.

This clonotype appeared a few times. V usage is TRBV28 and J usage is TRBJ2-5; D could derive from TRBD1 or TRBD2 (5 bases each). V dropped 3 bases and J dropped 5 bases, with 10 bases sitting between them. Per the germline V gene, CDR1 is MDHEN and CDR2 is SYDVKM. The CDR3 runs to 13 residues. This CDR3 is CASSFGGRETQYF. DNA for the CDR3: TGTGCCAGCAGTTTTGGGGGACGGGAGACCCAGTACTTC.